Following are 16 T cell receptor beta chains from one sample sequenced in a study of human T cells and chemical hapten exposure. TCRdb called the RACE reads again in MiXCR, with one record for every CDR3 protein. The sample records 300,000 to 350,000 distinct CDR3 sequences, about 7% being singletons. Stated time point: patch test 1, 2 weeks after DPC sensitization. Treatment meaning: therapeutic diphenylcyclopropenone sensitization with weekly scalp DPC. This material consisted of whole blood, taken in connection with sensitization to the hapten diphenylcyclopropenone (DPC). The receptors derive from a woman aged 18-29 years with alopecia areata. Some clones in this sample may be carry-over from other donors' samples.

The genes are TRBV7-3 and TRBJ1-6; weak D call: TRBD1 (6 bases). The CDR3 runs 19 residues. The germline CDR1 and CDR2 sequences are SGHTA and FQGTGA. With 8 bases removed from V and 4 bases from J, the gap between germline ends came to 27 bases. CDR3 in amino acids: CASPKRSGGLITYNSPLHF. CDR3 in DNA: TGTGCCAGCCCGAAAAGGAGTGGGGGCTTAATAACTTATAATTCACCCCTCCACTTT.

This clonotype was counted only a few times. The chain is built from TRBV6-2 or TRBV6-3 and TRBJ1-3; TRBD1 agrees at 8 bases. The CDR3 has 17 amino acids. V shed 5 bases, J shed 0 bases, and the junction held 9 bases outside the gene matches. Germline CDR1 is MNHEY and CDR2 is SVGEGT. The CDR3 protein is CASSRPGTGFSGNTIYF. The CDR3 DNA reads TGTGCCAGCAGTCGTCCCGGGACAGGTTTCTCTGGAAACACCATATATTTT.

This clonotype was counted only a few times. The V gene is TRBV4-1, the J gene TRBJ1-2; 7 positions agree with TRBD1. With V trimmed by 4 bases and J by 0 bases, 17 bases remained unmatched. Germline V CDR1 and CDR2: MGHRA, YSYEKL. The CDR3 is 19 residues long. The CDR3 region has the DNA TGCGCCAGCAGCCCTTTTGGCATGGCAGGGGGAAGTACTAACTATGGCTACACCTTC. It is translated as CASSPFGMAGGSTNYGYTF.

This clonotype has more than one count but fewer than ten. The chain recombines TRBV11-3 with TRBJ2-3; D not certain. CDR3 length: 13 residues. Trimming left V 1 base short and J 4 bases short, with 6 bases between. Per germline, CDR1 SGHNT and CDR2 YENEEA. The CDR3 DNA reads as TGTGCCAGCAGCTTAGGAATGGCAGATACGCAGTATTTT. Translation: CASSLGMADTQYF.

This clonotype was found a few times. This chain connects TRBV6-1 to TRBJ1-5; D is perhaps TRBD1 (5 bases). The CDR3 is made up of 18 amino acids. Germline V gene sequence: CDR1 MNHNS, CDR2 SASEGT. V lost 5 bases, J lost 5 bases, and 25 bases lay in between. In DNA, the CDR3 is TGTGCCAGCAGTCAGACTCCCCCGACAGATCTCGTAGATCAGCCCCAGCATTTT. Its protein is CASSQTPPTDLVDQPQHF.

A few counts support this clonotype. The V and J genes are TRBV6-4 and TRBJ2-5; possible D gene TRBD2, 5 bases. CDR3 length equals 13 residues. V shed 8 bases and J shed 5 bases, with 15 bases lying between them. Per the germline V gene, CDR1 is MRHNA and CDR2 is SNTAGT. The CDR3 protein is CASRQRSGETQYF. In DNA, the CDR3 is TGTGCCAGCCGGCAGAGGTCGGGGGAGACCCAGTACTTC.

This clonotype was detected ten times or more. The genes are TRBV4-3 and TRBJ1-2; the D gene is possibly TRBD1 (6 bases). The germline gives CDR1 LGHNA, CDR2 YSLEER. CDR3 length equals 16 residues. Trimming removed 1 base at V and 3 bases at J, with 15 bases between. CDR3 sequence: CASSQGGGGFDYGYTF. DNA of the CDR3: TGCGCCAGCAGCCAAGGAGGCGGGGGCTTTGACTATGGCTACACCTTC.

This clonotype showed up many times. The chain links TRBV29-1 to TRBJ2-2; D tentatively fits TRBD1 or TRBD2 (5 bases each). This CDR3 is built from 14 residues. The V and J ends lost 0 bases and 6 bases respectively, with 11 bases between them. CDR1 and CDR2 from the germline V gene are SQVTM and ANQGSEA. In nucleotides, the CDR3 is TGCAGCGTTGAAGATCAGTGGGGACCCGGGGAGCTGTTTTTT. This translates into CSVEDQWGPGELFF.

In this sample, this clonotype turned up many times. V and J are TRBV4-3 and TRBJ2-7, with TRBD1 identical over 9 bases. The germline V gene has CDR1 LGHNA and CDR2 YSLEER. The junction had 4 bases not matched to a gene; V was cut back by 4 bases and J by 3 bases. This CDR3 contains 14 residues. CDR3 protein: CASSPGQGDYEQYF. The CDR3 nucleotides read TGCGCCAGCAGCCCGGGACAGGGCGACTACGAGCAGTACTTC.

CDR3 coding DNA: TGTGCCAGCAGTTTAATATCGGGGCTGGTCGAGGGCTACACCTTC. This gives the protein CASSLISGLVEGYTF. The J gene is TRBJ1-2, the V gene TRBV12-3 or TRBV12-4, with a tentative D call TRBD1 (5 bases). The CDR3 consists of 15 residues. With 2 bases removed from V and 8 bases from J, the gap between germline ends came to 18 bases.

This clonotype turned up a few times. The chain uses TRBV7-9 and TRBJ2-5, with TRBD2 as a possible D gene (6 bases). V was trimmed by 5 bases and J by 3 bases, leaving 16 bases between them. Per germline, CDR1 SEHNR and CDR2 FQNEAQ (reference sequence). The CDR3 extends over 15 amino acids. The CDR3 spells CASSPKGTLKETQYF. For the CDR3, the DNA is TGTGCCAGCAGCCCGAAGGGGACTCTAAAAGAGACCCAGTACTTC.

The V gene is TRBV27, the J gene TRBJ1-1, with a possible D match to TRBD1 (5 bases). CDR3 size: 15 residues. V was clipped by 5 bases and J by 1 base, with 14 bases between them. The germline V gene has CDR1 MNHEY and CDR2 SMNVEV (reference sequence). The CDR3 here is CASSPNRSPNTEAFF. CDR3 sequence (DNA): TGTGCCAGCAGTCCAAACAGGTCCCCGAACACTGAAGCTTTCTTT.

This clonotype has at least ten counts. This chain uses TRBV29-1 with TRBJ2-2, with D unresolved. CDR3 length: 12 amino acids. From germline, CDR1 is SQVTM and CDR2 ANQGSEA. Trimming cost V 5 bases and J 3 bases, with 7 bases left between them. The CDR3 region is CSVISDTGELFF. CDR3 nucleotide sequence: TGCAGCGTTATATCCGACACCGGGGAGCTGTTTTTT.

V and J are TRBV3-1 and TRBJ2-3; 8 bases agree with TRBD1. V gave up 4 bases and J gave up 6 bases; unmatched junction bases: 15. CDR3 length: 17 amino acids. Germline assignment: CDR1 LGHDT and CDR2 YNNKEL (reference sequence). The CDR3 DNA reads TGTGCCAGCAGCCCTGGAATCCAGGGGGCATATCGGGATACGCAGTATTTT. Translating it yields CASSPGIQGAYRDTQYF.

The rearrangement uses TRBV9 and TRBJ1-1, with D perhaps matching TRBD1 (5 bases). V dropped 3 bases and J dropped 1 base, with 19 bases sitting between them. Germline lookup yields CDR1 SGDLS and CDR2 YYNGEE. The CDR3 totals 17 residues. Here the CDR3 DNA reads TGTGCCAGCAGCGATAAATTTGGGGACCCCAGGAACACTGAAGCTTTCTTT. Residues: CASSDKFGDPRNTEAFF. The full variable domain, in which reference TRBV9 and TRBJ1-1 provide the parts outside the CDR3, is DSGVTQTPKHLITATGQRVTLRCSPRSGDLSVYWYQQSLDQGLQFLIQYYNGEERAKGNILERFSAQQFPDLHSELNLSSLELGDSALYFCASSDKFGDPRNTEAFFGQGTRLTVV.

This rearrangement joins TRBV3-1 to TRBJ1-2; no firm D call. The V gene's germline CDR1 is LGHDT and CDR2 YNNKEL (reference sequence). V lost 3 bases and J lost 4, with 12 bases in between. This CDR3 is 14 amino acids long. CDR3 nucleotide sequence: TGTGCCAGCAGCCAGGAGGGAGGTGGCTATGGCTACACCTTC. It specifies CASSQEGGGYGYTF.